This T cell receptor (beta chain) was found in a study of T-cell memory formation after mild COVID-19. Study-wide points: For second-wave clones that peaked at day 37, SARS-CoV-2 specificity went unverified. Detection of some responders pre-infection suggested pre-existing cross-reactive memory T cells participated.

A remark on this clonotype: The antigen is unknown.

cDNA libraries for TCR alpha and TCR beta, carrying sample barcodes and UMIs, came from 5'RACE with constant-segment primers. Via MiXCR, TCRdb re-called the 5' RACE reads, giving one row per CDR3 protein. The table has 90,000 to 130,000 distinct CDR3 sequences, over 15% seen once. This CDR3 spans 17 amino acids. Germline V gene data show CDR1 as LGHNA and CDR2 as YSLEER. V dropped 0 bases and J dropped 3 bases, with 14 bases sitting between them. The sample consisted of PBMCs or a T cell subset sorted from them (not recorded which). V and J are TRBV4-3 and TRBJ1-4, with D perhaps matching TRBD1 (6 bases). This TCR came from a man younger than 30 who had mild COVID-19 (a few samples of this study predate the infection). Cell type and time point are not known. The CDR3 loop is CASSQEGAGLANEKLFF. Written as DNA, the CDR3 is TGCGCCAGCAGCCAAGAGGGGGCGGGGTTGGCTAATGAAAAACTGTTTTTT.